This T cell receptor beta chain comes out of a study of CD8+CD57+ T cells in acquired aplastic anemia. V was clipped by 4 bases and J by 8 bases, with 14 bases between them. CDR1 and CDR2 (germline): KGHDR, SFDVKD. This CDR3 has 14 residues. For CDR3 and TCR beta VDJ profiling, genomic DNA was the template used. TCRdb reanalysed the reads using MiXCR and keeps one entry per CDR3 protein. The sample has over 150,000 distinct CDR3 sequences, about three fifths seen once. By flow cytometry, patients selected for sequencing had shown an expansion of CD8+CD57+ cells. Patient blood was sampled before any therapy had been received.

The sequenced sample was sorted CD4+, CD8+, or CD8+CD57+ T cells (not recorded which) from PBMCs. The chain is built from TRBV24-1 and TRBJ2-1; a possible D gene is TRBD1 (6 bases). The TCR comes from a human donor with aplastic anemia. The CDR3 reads CATSDLPQGHEQFF. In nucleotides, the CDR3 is TGTGCCACCAGTGACCTACCACAGGGCCATGAGCAGTTCTTC.